The rows below give T cell receptor beta chains drawn from one sample of a study of CD8+ T cells in alopecia areata. Sequencing was performed with immunoSEQ multiplex PCR; in TCRdb, only in-frame clones are kept and a portion is missing. The data hold about 160,000 clones, with roughly 65% observed a single time. The sequenced sample was CD4+ T cells sorted from blood, obtained at week 4, from a patient treated with tofacitinib. The receptors derive from a human donor with alopecia areata. Both conserved end residues are part of each CDR3. A D gene is named only where the DNA matches it firmly. A row's size may be missing; if present it is once, few, many or a size class.

cdr3_nt,cdr3_aa,v_call,d_call,clone_size,j_call
TGCAGCGCTGGGTTGGGAAATCAGCCCCAGCATTTT,CSAGLGNQPQHF,TRBV29-1,NA,NA,TRBJ1-5
TGCAGCGTTGTTCCGGGACAGATGAACACTGAAGCTTTCTTT,CSVVPGQMNTEAFF,TRBV29-1,TRBD1,once,TRBJ1-1
TGTGCCAGCAGTTACTTGCTAGCGGAGACCCAGTACTTC,CASSYLLAETQYF,TRBV6-5,NA,NA,TRBJ2-5
TGTGCCATCAGTGAGGAGACCACAGATACGCAGTATTTT,CAISEETTDTQYF,TRBV10-3,NA,NA,TRBJ2-3
TGTGCCAGCAGCGTAGCGGGGGGCGATACGACCCAGTACTTC,CASSVAGGDTTQYF,TRBV9,NA,NA,TRBJ2-5
TGTGCCAGCAGCATTGCCCCAGGGTTGGCCACTGAAGCTTTCTTT,CASSIAPGLATEAFF,TRBV7-3,NA,NA,TRBJ1-1
TGTGCCAGCACCGGGACCGCCGAGCAGTACTTC,CASTGTAEQYF,TRBV7-9,NA,few,TRBJ2-7
TGTGCCAGCAGCCCCAATTGGCCCCAAGAGACCCAGTACTTC,CASSPNWPQETQYF,TRBV5-6,NA,NA,TRBJ2-5
TGCAGCGTTGACCTGGGGGGTAACTATGGCTACACCTTC,CSVDLGGNYGYTF,TRBV29-1,NA,NA,TRBJ1-2
TGTGCCAGCAGTGATCCCTACGAGCAGTACTTC,CASSDPYEQYF,TRBV2,NA,few,TRBJ2-7
TGCGCCAGCAGCTTGAGGGGAGACTCTGGAAACACCATATATTTT,CASSLRGDSGNTIYF,TRBV5-1,NA,NA,TRBJ1-3
TGCAGCGTACAGGGGGTCGAGGAGACCCAGTACTTC,CSVQGVEETQYF,TRBV29-1,TRBD1,once,TRBJ2-5
TGTGCCTGGAGTGACAGGAAGAATCAGCCCCAGCATTTT,CAWSDRKNQPQHF,TRBV30,NA,NA,TRBJ1-5
TGTGCCAGCAGCATTACGAGGTCACAAGAGACCCAGTACTTC,CASSITRSQETQYF,TRBV7-2,NA,NA,TRBJ2-5
TGTGCCAGCTCACTCACAGGGATGGGCACCGGGGAGCTGTTTTTT,CASSLTGMGTGELFF,TRBV18,NA,NA,TRBJ2-2
TGTGCCAGCAGCTCCCGGACTAGCGGGGGGCGGGAGACCCAGTACTTC,CASSSRTSGGRETQYF,TRBV7-2,TRBD2,NA,TRBJ2-5